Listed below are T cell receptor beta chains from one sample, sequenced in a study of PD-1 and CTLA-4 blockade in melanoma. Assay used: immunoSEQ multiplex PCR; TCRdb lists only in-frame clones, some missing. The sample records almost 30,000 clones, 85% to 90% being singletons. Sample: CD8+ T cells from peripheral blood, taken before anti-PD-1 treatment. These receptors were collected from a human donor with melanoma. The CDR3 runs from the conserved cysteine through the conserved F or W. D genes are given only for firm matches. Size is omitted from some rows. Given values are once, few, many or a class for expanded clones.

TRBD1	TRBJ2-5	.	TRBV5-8	CAGQGVEETQYF	TGTGCCGGTCAGGGGGTGGAAGAGACCCAGTACTTC
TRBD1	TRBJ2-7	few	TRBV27	CASSLGTGGHYEQYF	TGTGCCAGCAGTCTCGGGACAGGGGGGCACTACGAGCAGTACTTC
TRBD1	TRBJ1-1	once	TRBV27	CASRAGGTEAFF	TGTGCCAGCAGGGCAGGGGGGACTGAAGCTTTCTTT
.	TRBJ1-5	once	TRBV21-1	CASSQSQGQPQHF	TGTGCCAGCAGCCAATCTCAGGGGCAGCCCCAGCATTTT
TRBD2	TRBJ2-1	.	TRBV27	CAIGTSTYNEQFF	TGTGCCATTGGGACTAGTACCTACAATGAGCAGTTCTTC
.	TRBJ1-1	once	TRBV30	CAWGHWTATEAFF	TGTGCCTGGGGTCACTGGACAGCAACTGAAGCTTTCTTT
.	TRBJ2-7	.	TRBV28	CASSSLTTSYEQYF	TGTGCCAGCAGTTCACTGACTACCTCCTACGAGCAGTACTTC
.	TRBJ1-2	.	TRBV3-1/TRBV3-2	CASSQEIGTSGYTF	TGTGCCAGCAGCCAAGAAATAGGAACTAGTGGCTACACCTTC
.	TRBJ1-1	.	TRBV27	CASSSPASATEAFF	TGTGCCAGCAGTAGTCCCGCGAGCGCAACAGAAGCTTTCTTT
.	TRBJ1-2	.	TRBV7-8	CASSLDRIDNYGYTF	TGTGCCAGCAGCCTTGACAGGATCGATAACTATGGCTACACCTTC
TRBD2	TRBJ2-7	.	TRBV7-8	CASSPEGLAGTSSYEQYF	TGTGCCAGCAGCCCCGAGGGTCTAGCGGGGACTAGCTCCTACGAGCAGTACTTC
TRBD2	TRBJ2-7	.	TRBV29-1	CSVVGRLAGGYEQYF	TGCAGCGTTGTGGGGAGACTAGCGGGAGGCTACGAGCAGTACTTC
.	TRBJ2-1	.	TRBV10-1	CASRDGTHGDEQFF	TGCGCCAGCAGGGATGGGACCCACGGGGATGAGCAGTTCTTC
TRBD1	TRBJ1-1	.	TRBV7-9	CASSLRGQGPETEAFF	TGTGCCAGCAGCTTAAGGGGACAGGGCCCGGAGACTGAAGCTTTCTTT
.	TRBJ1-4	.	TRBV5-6	CASSLEGWGKLFF	TGTGCCAGCAGCTTGGAAGGTTGGGGGAAACTGTTTTTT
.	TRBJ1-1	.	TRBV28	CASKVQEHTEAFF	TGTGCCAGCAAGGTTCAAGAGCACACTGAAGCTTTCTTT
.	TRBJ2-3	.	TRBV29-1	CSEGEFSSTDTQYF	TGCAGCGAAGGTGAATTCAGTAGTACAGATACGCAGTATTTT